The rows below give T cell receptor beta chains drawn from one sample of a study of T-cell reconstitution after alpha-beta-depleted transplantation in children. TCRdb reprocessed the PCR reads with MiXCR, giving one entry per CDR3 protein. The sample lists hundreds of thousands of distinct CDR3 sequences, around 13% occurring once. This sample comprised PBMCs, obtained before TCRalphabeta/CD19-depleted stem cell transplant. The receptor source for this set is a girl aged 2 to 9 with congenital amegakaryocytic thrombocytopenia, due to receive a stem cell transplant. Each CDR3 is given with its conserved first and last residue. D genes are given only for firm matches. Rows may omit the clone size; those that give it use once, few, many or a size class.

j_call clone_size v_call d_call cdr3_aa cdr3_nt
TRBJ2-7 many TRBV6-5 TRBD2 CASSYSEREIPGMQYF TGTGCCAGCAGTTACTCAGAGCGGGAGATCCCTGGTATGCAGTACTTC
TRBJ2-1 many TRBV20-1 TRBD2 CSATDRGRAVYNEQFF TGCAGTGCTACAGACCGCGGGAGGGCCGTCTACAATGAGCAGTTCTTC
TRBJ1-3 many TRBV5-1 - CASSLGRRTDSGNTIYF TGCGCCAGCAGCTTGGGACGGCGAACAGACTCTGGAAACACCATATATTTT
TRBJ1-2 many TRBV20-1 - CSALGGNGGYTF TGCAGTGCCCTAGGGGGGAACGGTGGCTACACCTTC
TRBJ2-7 few TRBV29-1 - CSVEEAHEQYF TGCAGCGTTGAAGAAGCCCACGAGCAGTACTTC
TRBJ2-1 many TRBV11-2 TRBD2 CASSPTASGPYGEQFF TGTGCCAGCAGCCCAACGGCTAGCGGCCCCTACGGTGAGCAGTTCTTC
TRBJ1-5 many TRBV20-1 TRBD1 CSGRGTYNQPQHF TGCAGTGGCAGGGGGACTTACAATCAGCCCCAGCATTTT
TRBJ2-1 many TRBV28 - CASSLTGSRYNEQFF TGTGCCAGCAGTTTGACCGGGAGTCGCTACAATGAGCAGTTCTTC
TRBJ2-3 - TRBV12-3/TRBV12-4 TRBD2 CASSQYGTTNPPDTQYF TGTGCCAGCAGTCAGTACGGGACTACCAACCCCCCAGATACGCAGTATTTT
TRBJ2-2 few TRBV20-1 - CSASGGAGVTTGELFF TGCAGTGCTAGCGGAGGCGCAGGGGTAACCACCGGGGAGCTGTTTTTT
TRBJ2-1 - TRBV20-1 - CSARRSGKQFF TGCAGTGCTAGACGTAGCGGCAAGCAGTTCTTC
TRBJ1-4 few TRBV5-1 - CASSLLRGDEKLFF TGCGCCAGCAGCTTGTTAAGGGGGGACGAAAAACTGTTTTTT
TRBJ1-1 - TRBV5-1 - CASSLRWGPQGGEAFF TGCGCCAGCAGCTTGCGGTGGGGGCCCCAGGGAGGCGAAGCTTTCTTT
TRBJ1-4 - TRBV20-1 TRBD1 CSALTDRAGFGEKLFF TGCAGTGCCCTAACGGACAGGGCCGGGTTTGGGGAAAAACTGTTTTTT
TRBJ2-7 many TRBV27 TRBD1 CASSIDRDYEQYF TGTGCCAGCAGTATCGACAGGGACTACGAGCAGTACTTC
TRBJ2-7 many TRBV29-1 - CSVIQGLSYEQYF TGCAGCGTGATCCAGGGGCTATCCTACGAGCAGTACTTC
TRBJ2-3 - TRBV6-5 - CASSYSRGFGADTQYF TGTGCCAGCAGTTACTCAAGGGGGTTCGGGGCAGATACGCAGTATTTT
TRBJ2-7 many TRBV5-5 TRBD2 CASSLERLAWQYF TGTGCCAGCAGCTTGGAGAGACTAGCCTGGCAGTACTTC
TRBJ2-7 few TRBV5-1 TRBD2 CASSPKYEAGTYYEQYF TGCGCCAGCAGCCCCAAATACGAAGCGGGAACGTACTACGAGCAGTACTTC
TRBJ2-4 - TRBV7-3 - CASSSSRGNIQYF TGTGCCAGCAGCTCGAGCAGGGGAAACATTCAGTACTTC
TRBJ2-1 many TRBV5-6 - CASSWLGAGDANEQFF TGTGCCAGCAGCTGGTTGGGGGCAGGGGATGCCAATGAGCAGTTCTTC
TRBJ2-2 few TRBV27 - CASSLLGKTGELFF TGTGCCAGCAGTTTATTAGGGAAAACCGGGGAGCTGTTTTTT
TRBJ2-3 few TRBV12-3/TRBV12-4 TRBD2 CASSMGGDTQYF TGTGCCAGCAGTATGGGGGGGGATACGCAGTATTTT